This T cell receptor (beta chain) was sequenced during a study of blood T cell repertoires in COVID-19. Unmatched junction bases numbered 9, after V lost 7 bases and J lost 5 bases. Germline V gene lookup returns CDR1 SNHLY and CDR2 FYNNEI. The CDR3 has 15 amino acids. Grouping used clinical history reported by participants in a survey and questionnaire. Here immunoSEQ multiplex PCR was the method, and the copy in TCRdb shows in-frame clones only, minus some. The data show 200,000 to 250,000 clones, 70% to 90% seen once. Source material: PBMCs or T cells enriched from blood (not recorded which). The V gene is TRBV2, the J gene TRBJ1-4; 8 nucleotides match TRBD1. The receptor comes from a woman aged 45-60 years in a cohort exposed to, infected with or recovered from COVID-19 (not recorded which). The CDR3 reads CASNIPGQANEKLFF. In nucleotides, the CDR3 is TGTGCCAGCAATATTCCGGGACAGGCGAATGAAAAACTGTTTTTT.